The present entry profiles one T cell receptor beta chain with its context. These data come from a study of blood T cell repertoires in COVID-19. Turning to the study itself: COVID-19 samples from acute and convalescent phases originated in the United States, Italy and Spain.

Germline values: CDR1 LGHDT, CDR2 YNNKEL (reference sequence). Trimming removed 4 bases from V and 5 bases from J; junction bases left unmatched: 9. The CDR3 loop spans 15 amino acids. The method was immunoSEQ multiplex PCR; TCRdb's version includes in-frame clones alone and lacks a portion of them. The table includes 110,000 to 150,000 clones, about 86% detected once. This chain connects TRBV3-1 (or the pseudogene TRBV3-2) to TRBJ2-7; the match to TRBD1 covers 9 bases. Material: peripheral blood. This TCR derives from a woman older than 75 with acute or convalescent COVID-19. Written as DNA, the CDR3 is TGTGCCAGCAGCCGACCGACAGGGGGGGAAGACGAGCAGTACTTC. This translates into CASSRPTGGEDEQYF.